This T cell receptor beta chain is from a study of blood T cells in healthy people across ages. Many counts were recorded for this clonotype. The antigen remains undetermined. Germline loops: CDR1 KGHSH, CDR2 LQKENI. The V gene lost 6 bases and the J gene lost 5 bases, with 17 bases spanning the gap. CDR3 length: 14 amino acids. For the second PCR, which ran for roughly 6 to 12 cycles, a sample-barcoded 5' primer and a J-beta primer mix were used. With 12 random nucleotides, a template-switch adaptor tagged each individual cDNA molecule. TCRdb ran MiXCR on the 5' RACE reads and lists one entry per CDR3 protein. Among 1.5 million to 2 million distinct CDR3 sequences listed, just under 50% were seen once. Study observations and caveats: In the absence of known donor CMV status, changes in expanded clonotypes were possibly confounded. Diversity was higher, and naive CD4+ cells more numerous, in long-lived donors than in aged donors.

Healthy Caucasian individuals from Russia aged roughly 6 to 90 were enrolled as donors. The sequenced sample consisted of blood. The chain has TRBV18 and TRBJ2-7; TRBD1 is a possible D gene (6 bases). The source of this sequence is a middle-aged woman in good health. In DNA, the CDR3 is TGTGCCAGCTCCCAATACAGGGAAGAGGACGAGCAGTACTTC. This encodes CASSQYREEDEQYF.